Listed here are 14 T cell receptor beta chains from one sample, sequenced in a study of T cell changes during pregnancy in multiple sclerosis. The method was immunoSEQ multiplex PCR; TCRdb's version includes in-frame clones alone and lacks a portion of them. Among some 85,000 clones listed, 80% to 95% were seen once. This specimen consisted of peripheral blood, obtained in the second trimester of pregnancy. The receptors were sampled from a female donor in good health, enrolled as a control in a pregnancy study.

V is TRBV2 and J is TRBJ1-1, with D uncertain. Per the germline V gene, CDR1 is SNHLY and CDR2 is FYNNEI. Between the trimmed V and J ends, which lost 2 bases and 8 bases, there was a span of 12 bases. This CDR3 has 13 amino acids. CDR3 DNA: TGTGCCAGCAGTGAAAGCCCGTATCCCGAAGCTTTCTTT. Protein: CASSESPYPEAFF.

This clone has a single count. Other DNA sequences in this sample translate to the same CDR3. The gene calls are TRBV5-1 and TRBJ2-2; TRBD1 matches 12 bases. CDR1 and CDR2 (germline): SGHRS, YFSETQ. The V and J ends lost 4 bases and 11 bases, in that order; junction bases with no gene match: 12. The CDR3 loop spans 16 amino acids. The CDR3 here is CASSPWGQGAGGELFF. The CDR3 coding sequence is TGCGCCAGCAGCCCATGGGGACAGGGGGCTGGCGGAGAGCTGTTTTTT.

The V call is TRBV4-3, the J call TRBJ2-2, with D possibly being TRBD1 (5 bases). This CDR3 spans 17 amino acids. The germline gives CDR1 LGHNA, CDR2 YSLEER. V lost 0 bases, J lost 0 bases, and 11 bases lay in between. CDR3 sequence reads: CASSQEAQGTNTGELFF. In DNA form, the CDR3 reads TGCGCCAGCAGCCAAGAGGCCCAGGGCACGAACACCGGGGAGCTGTTTTTT.

The CDR3 spells CASSLDRGRIEAFF. In nucleotides, the CDR3 is TGTGCCAGCAGCTTGGACAGGGGGCGAATTGAAGCTTTCTTT. The chain employs TRBV5-5 and TRBJ1-1; 9 nucleotides match TRBD1. This CDR3 is 14 amino acids long. V was pared by 0 bases and J by 7 bases, with 4 bases of the junction left unmatched. Germline V gives CDR1 SGHKS, CDR2 YYEKEE (reference sequence).

The chain is built from TRBV6-4 and TRBJ2-3; D is undetermined. Trimming took off 0 bases at V and 6 bases at J, with 16 bases between the two ends. The CDR3 totals 16 residues. The V gene's germline CDR1 is MRHNA and CDR2 SNTAGT. CDR3 bases: TGTGCCAGCAGTGACTCAGTGGCTAGTGGCCTGGATACGCAGTATTTT. Its protein product is CASSDSVASGLDTQYF.

In this sample, this clone turned up once. The chain has TRBV6-5 and TRBJ2-3; a possible D gene is TRBD1 (6 bases). The CDR3 totals 11 residues. CDR1 and CDR2 (germline): MNHEY, SVGAGI. V lost 6 bases, J lost 7 bases, and 8 bases lay in between. The CDR3 region is CASSTGYTQYF. The DNA for the CDR3 is TGTGCCAGCAGCACAGGGTATACGCAGTATTTT.

This chain joins TRBV21-1 and TRBJ1-5; the D call in the table, TRBD1, was not verified against the DNA. TRBV21-1 is classified as a pseudogene. The CDR3 extends over 14 amino acids. CDR3 amino acids: CASSPGQYNQPQHF. CDR3 nucleotides: TGTGCCAGCAGCCCAGGACAGTACAATCAGCCCCAGCATTTT.

V is TRBV11-3 and J is TRBJ2-2; possible D gene TRBD1, 6 bases. The ends were cut back, 5 bases at V and 1 base at J, with 11 bases in the middle. The CDR3 sequence is 15 residues long. Germline loops: CDR1 SGHNT, CDR2 YENEEA. CDR3 nucleotide sequence: TGTGCCAGCAGCCACGACAGGTTGAACACCGGGGAGCTGTTTTTT. Translation: CASSHDRLNTGELFF. Supplemented by reference TRBV11-3 and TRBJ2-2, the full variable domain reads EAGVVQSPRYKIIEKKQPVAFWCNPISGHNTLYWYLQNLGQGPELLIRYENEEAVDDSQLPKDRFSAERLKGVDSTLKIQPAELGDSAVYLCASSHDRLNTGELFFGEGSRLTVL.

This clone came up once. CDR3 sequence (DNA): TGTGCCAGCTCCCCGGGAGGAGGGGCCTTGTCTGGAAACACCATATATTTT. Translation gives CASSPGGGALSGNTIYF. This chain joins TRBV27 and TRBJ1-3; possible D gene TRBD1, 5 bases. Germline assignment: CDR1 MNHEY and CDR2 SMNVEV (reference sequence). CDR3 length equals 17 residues. Trimming took off 8 bases at V and 1 base at J, with 21 bases between the two ends.

The chain combines TRBV7-2 with TRBJ1-2; D call uncertain. V lost 1 base to trimming and J lost 4 bases, with 13 bases between them. This CDR3 contains 15 residues. Germline CDR1 is SGHTA and CDR2 is FQGNSA. CDR3 bases: TGTGCCAGCAGCTTAGACCTGTTACGGGGCTATGGCTACACCTTC. This sequence encodes CASSLDLLRGYGYTF. Full variable domain (outside the CDR3, taken from reference TRBV7-2 and TRBJ1-2): GAGVSQSPSNKVTEKGKDVELRCDPISGHTALYWYRQSLGQGLEFLIYFQGNSAPDKSGLPSDRFSAERTGGSVSTLTIQRTQQEDSAVYLCASSLDLLRGYGYTFGSGTRLTVV.

The chain employs TRBV30 and TRBJ1-4, with no clear D. The CDR3 has 14 amino acids. The V and J ends lost 0 bases and 8 bases respectively, with 13 bases between them. Germline-derived CDR1 and CDR2 are GTSNPN and SVGIG (reference sequence). CDR3 residues: CAWSVNGRKEKLFF. The CDR3 nucleotides read TGTGCCTGGAGTGTAAACGGGAGGAAAGAAAAACTGTTTTTT.

The rearrangement links TRBV15 to TRBJ2-2, with 9 bases matching TRBD2. The germline gives CDR1 LNHNV, CDR2 YYDKDF (reference sequence). The CDR3 has 14 residues. J was trimmed by 5 bases and V by 8 bases; bases with no gene match: 6. The DNA of the CDR3 is TGTGCCACCGTGGAAAGCGGGGGGACCGGGGAGCTGTTTTTT. Translating gives CATVESGGTGELFF.

This chain links TRBV11-3 with TRBJ2-1, with a possible D match to TRBD2 (5 bases). Germline V CDR1 and CDR2: SGHNT, YENEEA. The CDR3 is 15 residues long. The ends were cut back, 6 bases at V and 6 bases at J, with 18 bases in the middle. In nucleotides, the CDR3 is TGTGCCAGCAGTTCCTTCCGGGGTGGTGGCAATGAGCAGTTCTTC. Translated: CASSSFRGGGNEQFF.

The CDR3, as DNA: TGCGCCAGCGATCCTAGTGGGGGCGGAGGCACCGGGGAGCTGTTTTTT. Its translation: CASDPSGGGGTGELFF. The chain has TRBV5-1 and TRBJ2-2, with TRBD1 as a possible D gene (6 bases). Germline V lookup: CDR1 SGHRS, CDR2 YFSETQ. V lost 7 bases and J 4 bases, leaving 20 bases between the germline ends. CDR3 length: 16 amino acids.